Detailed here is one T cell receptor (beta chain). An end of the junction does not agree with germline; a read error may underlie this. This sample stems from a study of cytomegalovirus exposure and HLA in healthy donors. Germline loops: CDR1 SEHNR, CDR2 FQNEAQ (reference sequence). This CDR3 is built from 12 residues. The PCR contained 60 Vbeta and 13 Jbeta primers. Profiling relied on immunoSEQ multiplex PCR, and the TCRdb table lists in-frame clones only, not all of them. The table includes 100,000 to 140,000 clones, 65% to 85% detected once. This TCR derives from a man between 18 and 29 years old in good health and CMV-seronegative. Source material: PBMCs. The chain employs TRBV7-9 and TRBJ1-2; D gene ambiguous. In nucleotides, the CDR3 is TGTGCCAGCAGCCGGGAAGGGTATGGCTACCCCTTC. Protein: CASSREGYGYPF.